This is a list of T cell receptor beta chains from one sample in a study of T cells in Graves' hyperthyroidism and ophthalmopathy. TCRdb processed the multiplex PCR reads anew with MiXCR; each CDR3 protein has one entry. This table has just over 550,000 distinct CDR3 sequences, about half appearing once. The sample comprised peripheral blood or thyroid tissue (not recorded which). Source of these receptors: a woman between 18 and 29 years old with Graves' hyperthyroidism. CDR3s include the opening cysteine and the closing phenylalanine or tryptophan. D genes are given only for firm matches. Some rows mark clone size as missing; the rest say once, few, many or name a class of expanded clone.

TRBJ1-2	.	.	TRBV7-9	TGTGCCAGCAGTGCGCAACGTAGTCCGGGTGGCTACACCTTC	CASSAQRSPGGYTF
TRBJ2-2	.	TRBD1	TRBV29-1	TGCAGCGTGTCCGCGGACAGGAAAAACACCGGGGAGCTGTTTTTT	CSVSADRKNTGELFF
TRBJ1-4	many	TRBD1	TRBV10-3	TGTGCCACCTCCTCCCAGACAGGGCGGGCTGAAAAACTGTTTTTT	CATSSQTGRAEKLFF
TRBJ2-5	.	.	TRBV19	TGTGCCAGTATGGCCGGGAATTGGGGGACCCAGTACTTC	CASMAGNWGTQYF
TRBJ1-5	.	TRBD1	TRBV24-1	TGTGCCACCCAGGGGGGGCAGCCCCAGCATTTT	CATQGGQPQHF
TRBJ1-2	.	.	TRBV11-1	TGTGCCAGCACCTCTGCCCCAGGGGTTGGCTACACCTTC	CASTSAPGVGYTF
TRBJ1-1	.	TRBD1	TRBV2	TGTGCCAGCAACAACCAGGGGGCCACTGAAGCTTTCTTT	CASNNQGATEAFF
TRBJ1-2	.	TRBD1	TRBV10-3	TGTGCCAGCAGGAAAACCGGGACAGGGTTGGGCTACACCTTC	CASRKTGTGLGYTF
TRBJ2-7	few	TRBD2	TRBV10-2	TGCGCCAGCAGATCTTTCGGGACTAAATCCTACGAGCAGTACTTC	CASRSFGTKSYEQYF
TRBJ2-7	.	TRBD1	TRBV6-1	TGTGCCAGCGGAGACAGGGCTCCTACATCTGGCGAGCAGTACTTC	CASGDRAPTSGEQYF
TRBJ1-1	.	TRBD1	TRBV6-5	TGTGCCAGCAGTTACTCGGGACAGGGTGCCGAAGCTTTCTTT	CASSYSGQGAEAFF
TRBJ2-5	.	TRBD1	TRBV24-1	TGTGCCACCAGTGGCCTAACGGGACAGGGGCTTCATGAGACCCAGTACTTC	CATSGLTGQGLHETQYF
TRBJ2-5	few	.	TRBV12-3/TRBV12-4	TGTGCCAGCAGCCCTTTTGCGGGCCAAGAGACCCAGTACTTC	CASSPFAGQETQYF
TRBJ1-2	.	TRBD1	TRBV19	TGTGCCAGTAGTATCGTGGCAGGGGGCAAGAATTATGGCTACACCTTC	CASSIVAGGKNYGYTF
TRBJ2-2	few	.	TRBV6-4	TGTGCCAGCAGTGGAGAGTACACCGGGGAGCTGTTTTTT	CASSGEYTGELFF
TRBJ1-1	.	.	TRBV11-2	TGTGCCAGCAGCCCCGGGACACTGGGGACTGAAGCTTTCTTT	CASSPGTLGTEAFF
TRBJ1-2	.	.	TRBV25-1	TGTGCCAAGGGGTATGGCTACACCTTC	CAKGYGYTF
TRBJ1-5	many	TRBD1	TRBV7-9	TGTGCCAGCAGCCTGACAGGGGAGGGGAAGCCCCAGCATTTT	CASSLTGEGKPQHF
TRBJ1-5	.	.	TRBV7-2	TGTGCCAGCAGCGTCGCCGGGACACAGAGGGAGCAGCCCCAGCATTTT	CASSVAGTQREQPQHF
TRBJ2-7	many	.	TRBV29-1	TGCAGCGTTGAGGGGGACGGAGGCTACGAGCAGTACTTC	CSVEGDGGYEQYF
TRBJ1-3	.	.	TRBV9	TGTGCCAGCAGCGAGGACCGCGATGGAAACACCATATATTTT	CASSEDRDGNTIYF
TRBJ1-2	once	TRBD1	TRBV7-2	TGTGCCAGCAGCCCCGGGACAGTACGTTATGGCTACACCTTC	CASSPGTVRYGYTF
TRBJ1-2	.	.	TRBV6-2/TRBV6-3	TGTGCCAGCAGTTACTCCCTGCAGGGAGCTGGCTACACCTTC	CASSYSLQGAGYTF
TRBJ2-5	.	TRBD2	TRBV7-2	TGTGCCAGCAGCTCGACCGGGACTAGCGGAGAGACCCAGTACTTC	CASSSTGTSGETQYF
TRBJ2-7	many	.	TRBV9	TGTGCCAGCAGCGTAGCAGGGGAGGACGAGCAGTACTTC	CASSVAGEDEQYF
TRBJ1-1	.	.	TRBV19	TGTGCCAGTAGTATACAGGGTAACGGAAGGACTGAAGCTTTCTTT	CASSIQGNGRTEAFF
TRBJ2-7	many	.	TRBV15	TGTGCCACCAGCAGAGGTGGTGTAACTAAGCAGTACTTC	CATSRGGVTKQYF
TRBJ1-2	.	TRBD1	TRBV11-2	TGTGCCAGCAGGGCCAGGGGGGATACTGGCTACACCTTC	CASRARGDTGYTF
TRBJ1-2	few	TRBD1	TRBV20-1	TGCAGTGCTAGGGGACAGGGCGACGGCTACACCTTC	CSARGQGDGYTF
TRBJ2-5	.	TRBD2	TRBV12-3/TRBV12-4	TGTGCCAGCAGCCCTAGCGGGAGGGGGCAAGAGACCCAGTACTTC	CASSPSGRGQETQYF
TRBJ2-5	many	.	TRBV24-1	TGTGCCACCAGTGATTTCCCCGGAACGCGGGAGACCCAGTACTTC	CATSDFPGTRETQYF
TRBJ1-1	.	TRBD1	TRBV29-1	TGCAGCGCCGGGACAGGGAGCCCTGAAGCTTTCTTT	CSAGTGSPEAFF
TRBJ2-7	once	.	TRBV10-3	TGTGCCACCAGTGATTCTCAGGGGTCCTACGAGCAGTACTTC	CATSDSQGSYEQYF
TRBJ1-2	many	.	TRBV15	TGTGCCACCAGCCTTCGGACAGCTAACTATGGCTACACCTTC	CATSLRTANYGYTF
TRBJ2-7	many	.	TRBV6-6	TGTGCCAGCAGTTCCGCGCCCTACGAGCAGTACTTC	CASSSAPYEQYF
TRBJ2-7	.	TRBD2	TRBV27	TGTGCCAGCAGTTCTGGGACTAGCGGGAGTCTCTACGAGCAGTACTTC	CASSSGTSGSLYEQYF
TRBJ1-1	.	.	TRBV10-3	TGTGCCATCAGTGAGCTCCAAGGTATCGCTGAAGCTTTCTTT	CAISELQGIAEAFF
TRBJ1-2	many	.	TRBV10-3	TGTGCCATCAGTGAGTCGAAGGGGTCTCGGACCTATGGCTACACCTTC	CAISESKGSRTYGYTF
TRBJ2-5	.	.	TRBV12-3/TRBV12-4	TGTGCCAGCAGTATGGGACGGCAGTACCAAGAGACCCAGTACTTC	CASSMGRQYQETQYF
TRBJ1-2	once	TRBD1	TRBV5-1	TGCGCCAGCAGCGAGGGGACAGGAGCTAACTATGGCTACACCTTC	CASSEGTGANYGYTF
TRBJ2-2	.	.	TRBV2	TGTGCCAGCAGTTACTCTGGGGTCGGGGAGCTGTTTTTT	CASSYSGVGELFF
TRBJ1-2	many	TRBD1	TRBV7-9	TGTGCCAGCAGCTTCGGGACAGGGGGCGCGGGTGGCTACACCTTC	CASSFGTGGAGGYTF
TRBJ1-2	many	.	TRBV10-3	TGTGCCATCAGGGCAGGGACCCACAACTATGGCTACACCTTC	CAIRAGTHNYGYTF
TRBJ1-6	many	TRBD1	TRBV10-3	TGTGCCAGCGCAAGGGACAGGGCCGGTTCACCCCTCCACTTT	CASARDRAGSPLHF
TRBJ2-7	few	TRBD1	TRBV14	TGTGCCAGCAGCTCCCACAGGGGTTTTCGGGACGAGCAGTACTTC	CASSSHRGFRDEQYF
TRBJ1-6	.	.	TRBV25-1	TGTGCCAGCAGTTCCCAAGTAGGCAGAAAGGCGAATTCACCCCTCCACTTT	CASSSQVGRKANSPLHF
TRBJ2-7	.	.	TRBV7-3	TGTGCCAGCAGCCCGGGGACGGATGGAAGATACGAGCAGTACTTC	CASSPGTDGRYEQYF
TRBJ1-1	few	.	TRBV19	TGTGCCAGCTCACCGCAGGTGGCCACTGAAGCTTTCTTT	CASSPQVATEAFF
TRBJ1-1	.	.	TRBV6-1	TGTGCCAGCAGTCGACAGGCCGGGGGAGCTTTCTTT	CASSRQAGGAFF
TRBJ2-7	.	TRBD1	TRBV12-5	TGTGCCAGCAGACAGGGCTACGAGCAGTACTTC	CASRQGYEQYF
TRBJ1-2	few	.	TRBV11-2	TGTGCCAGCAGCCAAGACCCAGCTAACTATGGCTACACCTTC	CASSQDPANYGYTF
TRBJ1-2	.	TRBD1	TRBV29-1	TGCAGCGTCGGGGGACAGGAAGGGGGCTACACCTTC	CSVGGQEGGYTF
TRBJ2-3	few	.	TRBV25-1	TGTGCCAGCAGTGAAGTAGGTATGGCGGGTACGCAGTATTTT	CASSEVGMAGTQYF
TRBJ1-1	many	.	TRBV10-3	TGTGCCATCGCTCCAGATATGAACACTGAAGCTTTCTTT	CAIAPDMNTEAFF
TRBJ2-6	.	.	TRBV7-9	TGTGCCAGCAGCTTCTCGCTTCGCAGGGCCAACGTCCTGACTTTC	CASSFSLRRANVLTF
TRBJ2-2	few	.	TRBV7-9	TGTGCCAGCAGCTTAGGCTCTTTGACCGGGGAGCTGTTTTTT	CASSLGSLTGELFF
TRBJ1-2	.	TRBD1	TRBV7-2	TGTGCCAGCAGCGTTAGACAGGGAGTAAATGGCTACACCTTC	CASSVRQGVNGYTF